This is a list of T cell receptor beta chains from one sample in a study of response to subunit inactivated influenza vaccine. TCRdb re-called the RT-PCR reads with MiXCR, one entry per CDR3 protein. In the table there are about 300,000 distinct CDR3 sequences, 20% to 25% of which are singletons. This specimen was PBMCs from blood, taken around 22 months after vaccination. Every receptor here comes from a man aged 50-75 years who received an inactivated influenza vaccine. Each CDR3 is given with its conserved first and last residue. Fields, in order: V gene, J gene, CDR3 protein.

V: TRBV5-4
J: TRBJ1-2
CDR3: CASSVTGLPYGYTF

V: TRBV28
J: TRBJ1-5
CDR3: CASSLGQGNGQPQHF

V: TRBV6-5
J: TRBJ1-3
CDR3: CASSYSGQETIYF

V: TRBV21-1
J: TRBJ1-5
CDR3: CASSKERDSEGTVYSNQPQHF

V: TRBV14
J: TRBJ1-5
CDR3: CASSRGQSQPQHF

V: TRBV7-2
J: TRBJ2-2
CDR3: CASSAGLQLGELFF

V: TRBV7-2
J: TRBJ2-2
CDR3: CASRPTANTGELFF

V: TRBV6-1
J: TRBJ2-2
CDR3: CATRGHPSNTGELFF

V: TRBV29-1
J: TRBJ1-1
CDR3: CSVEGQGAWTEAFF

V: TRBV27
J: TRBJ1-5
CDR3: CASRPGGTADQPQHF

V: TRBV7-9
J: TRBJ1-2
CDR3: CASSLANIEVLGGYTF

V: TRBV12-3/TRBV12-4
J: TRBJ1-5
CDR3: CTSSLGDSLNQPQHF

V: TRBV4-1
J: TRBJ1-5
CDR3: CASSQSFLGRQPQHF

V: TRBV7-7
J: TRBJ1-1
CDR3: CASSKRDRANTEAFF

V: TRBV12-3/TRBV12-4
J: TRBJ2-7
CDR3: CASSLRAEQYF

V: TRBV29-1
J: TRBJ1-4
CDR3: CSVERDEKLFF

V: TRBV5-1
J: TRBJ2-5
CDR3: CASSLRGGPLETQYF

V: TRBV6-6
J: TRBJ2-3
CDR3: CASSYTFTDTQYF

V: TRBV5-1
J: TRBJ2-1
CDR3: CASTSLGRNEQFF

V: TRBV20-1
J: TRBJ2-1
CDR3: CSARDVNEQFF

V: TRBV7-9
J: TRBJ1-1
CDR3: CASNLKGRDRGEAFF

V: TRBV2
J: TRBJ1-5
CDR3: CASSEAEGPPQHF

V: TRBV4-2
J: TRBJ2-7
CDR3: CASSQGQGPYYEQYF

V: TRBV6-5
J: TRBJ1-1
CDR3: CASSSTWGGTEAFF